This paragraph reports one T cell receptor beta chain. Its specificity is unknown. Germline V CDR1 and CDR2: MNHEY, SMNVEV (reference sequence). The CDR3 has 14 amino acids. With a J-beta primer mix and a sample-barcoded 5' primer, a second PCR ran roughly 7 to 11 cycles. Template switching added a 12-random-nucleotide identifier to every cDNA molecule. Via MiXCR, TCRdb re-called the 5' RACE reads, giving one row per CDR3 protein. Found here are roughly 730,000 distinct CDR3 sequences, more than 55% of them singletons; the top ten hold around 24%. These data originate in a study of blood T cells in healthy people across ages. Findings of the study overall: CMV status of donors was not determined, possibly confounding expanded clonotype changes. Getting older went along with TCR beta diversity per million T cells dropping roughly linearly.

The total RNA that was extracted per sample amounted to at least 5 micrograms. This sequence was found in a man between 35 and 55 years old in good health. The chain is built from TRBV27 and TRBJ2-4; TRBD1 agrees at 7 bases. Matching the DNA end better, TRBJ2-7 makes the J call doubtful. Source material: blood. DNA of the CDR3: TGTGCCAGCAGACAGGGACAGAATAACTACGAGCAGTACTTC. Protein: CASRQGQNNYEQYF.